This T cell receptor (beta chain) was sequenced for a study of blood T cell repertoires in COVID-19. V was clipped by 0 bases and J by 8 bases, with 19 bases between them. Germline values: CDR1 LNHDA, CDR2 SQIVND (reference sequence). CDR3 length: 16 residues. Profiling relied on immunoSEQ multiplex PCR, and the TCRdb table lists in-frame clones only, not all of them. The sample yields fewer than 400,000 clones, over 85% seen once. The TCR was taken from a woman aged 30 to 39 who had recovered from COVID-19. The sequencing sample was made of PBMCs or T cells enriched from blood (not recorded which). The rearrangement links TRBV19 to TRBJ1-2, with D perhaps matching TRBD1 (5 bases). CDR3 DNA: TGTGCCAGTAGTATAGATCGACGGGGGGTATCGGGCGGCTACACCTTC. The encoded protein is CASSIDRRGVSGGYTF. The full variable domain, its missing parts supplied by reference TRBV19 and TRBJ1-2, is DGGITQSPKYLFRKEGQNVTLSCEQNLNHDAMYWYRQDPGQGLRLIYYSQIVNDFQKGDIAEGYSVSREKKESFPLTVTSAQKNPTAFYLCASSIDRRGVSGGYTFGSGTRLTVV.